One sample yielded the 30 T cell receptor beta chains listed below, sequenced in a study of T cells in Graves' hyperthyroidism and ophthalmopathy. TCR beta CDR3 sequences were amplified from RNA transcripts. Researchers ran a first-round RT-PCR on the TCR CDR3 using the HTBI primer set. In TCRdb, the multiplex PCR reads were re-called with MiXCR into one record per CDR3 protein. The data show some 600,000 distinct CDR3 sequences, with about 14% seen just once and around 5.4% held by the top ten. Specimen: blood. Receptors were obtained from a woman aged 25 to 39 with Graves' hyperthyroidism that later progressed to Graves' ophthalmopathy.

This clonotype appeared many times. J is TRBJ1-2 and V is TRBV24-1; 7 bases map to TRBD1. This CDR3 has 15 residues. CDR1 and CDR2 (germline): KGHDR, SFDVKD. The ends lost 6 bases at V and 0 bases at J; junction bases unmatched: 6. DNA of the CDR3: TGTGCCACCAGTTTCTCAGGGGGTCCTAACTATGGCTACACCTTC. Protein product: CATSFSGGPNYGYTF.

Points on this clonotype: This may arise from a read error, as a much more abundant clone is one base away. This chain uses TRBV5-1 with TRBJ1-4; 10 bases map to TRBD1. Germline V gene lookup returns CDR1 SGHRS and CDR2 YFSETQ. There are 18 residues in the CDR3. The junction had 14 bases not matched to a gene; V was cut back by 4 bases and J by 5 bases. CDR3 bases: TGCGCCAGCAGCCCAAGGCCGGGACAGGGGCCACGAAATGAAAAACTGTTTTTT. Amino acid sequence: CASSPRPGQGPRNEKLFF.

This rearrangement joins TRBV24-1 to TRBJ2-7, with TRBD1 identical over 8 bases. CDR1 is KGHDR and CDR2 is SFDVKD in the germline V gene. The ends lost 0 bases at V and 6 bases at J; junction bases unmatched: 3. The length of the CDR3 is 14 residues. The DNA for the CDR3 is TGTGCCACCAGTGATTTGCGGACAGGGCCCGAGCAGTACTTC. This codes for CATSDLRTGPEQYF.

This clonotype has only a few counts. The rearrangement uses TRBV30 and TRBJ2-7, with D unresolved. The CDR3 is made up of 13 amino acids. V gave up 0 bases and J gave up 9 bases, with 15 bases separating them. Per the germline V gene, CDR1 is GTSNPN and CDR2 is SVGIG (reference sequence). CDR3 DNA sequence: TGTGCCTGGAGTGTACAGAGCCAAGGTTGGCAGTACTTC. It specifies CAWSVQSQGWQYF. Filled out from reference TRBV30 and TRBJ2-7, the complete variable domain reads SQTIHQWPATLVQPVGSPLSLECTVEGTSNPNLYWYRQAAGRGLQLLFYSVGIGQISSEVPQNLSASRPQDRQFILSSKKLLLSDSGFYLCAWSVQSQGWQYFGPGTRLTVT.

The rearrangement uses TRBV28 and TRBJ1-3; D gene uncertain. Germline V CDR1 and CDR2: MDHEN, SYDVKM. This CDR3 spans 15 amino acids. Trimming took off 8 bases at V and 2 bases at J, with 16 bases between the two ends. The CDR3 loop reads CASQDSPAAGNTIYF. CDR3 bases: TGTGCCAGCCAGGACTCCCCGGCGGCTGGAAACACCATATATTTT.

This clonotype turned up a few times. The chain uses TRBV3-1 and TRBJ2-2, with 9 bases that match TRBD2. This CDR3 contains 16 residues. Germline lookup yields CDR1 LGHDT and CDR2 YNNKEL (reference sequence). V shed 4 bases and J 1 base; nucleotides not matched to a gene: 4. CDR3 in amino acids: CASSLGLALNTGELFF. The CDR3 DNA is TGTGCCAGCAGCCTTGGACTAGCGTTGAACACCGGGGAGCTGTTTTTT.

Concerning this clonotype: A read error is possible here, since a much larger clone lies one base away. The chain recombines TRBV3-1 with TRBJ1-6; D is uncertain. From germline, CDR1 is LGHDT and CDR2 YNNKEL (reference sequence). The CDR3 runs to 13 residues. This CDR3 reads CASSSNRNSPPHF. Here the CDR3 DNA reads TGTGCCAGTAGCTCGAATAGAAATTCACCCCCCCACTTT.

This clonotype was detected many times. CDR3 sequence (DNA): TGTGCCAGCAGCGCGGAGTCTGGTGAGCAGTTCTTC. This encodes CASSAESGEQFF. The V gene is TRBV11-2, the J gene TRBJ2-1; D uncertain. The germline V gene has CDR1 SGHAT and CDR2 FQNNGV. V lost 5 bases and J lost 9, with 11 bases in between. The CDR3 totals 12 residues.

This chain links TRBV30 with TRBJ2-1; D remains unclear. This CDR3 comprises 15 residues. Germline CDR1 is GTSNPN and CDR2 is SVGIG (reference sequence). With 2 bases removed from V and 6 bases from J, the gap between germline ends came to 17 bases. CDR3 DNA sequence: TGTGCCTGGAGTCGTAGCCCCCTTGCCCCCAATGAGCAGTTCTTC. The encoded protein is CAWSRSPLAPNEQFF. Variable domain in full (rest from reference TRBV30 and TRBJ2-1): SQTIHQWPATLVQPVGSPLSLECTVEGTSNPNLYWYRQAAGRGLQLLFYSVGIGQISSEVPQNLSASRPQDRQFILSSKKLLLSDSGFYLCAWSRSPLAPNEQFFGPGTRLTVL.

The sample holds a few counts of this clonotype. The rearrangement links TRBV29-1 to TRBJ2-1, with 8 bases lining up with TRBD1. V shed 3 bases and J 7 bases; nucleotides not matched to a gene: 23. The germline V gene has CDR1 SQVTM and CDR2 ANQGSEA. CDR3 length: 19 residues. CDR3 sequence reads: CSVEGPGGPGRTGGNEQFF. CDR3 DNA sequence: TGCAGCGTTGAGGGGCCCGGAGGGCCCGGGAGAACAGGGGGAAATGAGCAGTTCTTC.

This clonotype was picked up a small number of times. The chain combines TRBV9 with TRBJ2-1, with 9 bases aligning to TRBD2. CDR1 and CDR2 from the germline V gene are SGDLS and YYNGEE. This CDR3 contains 16 residues. J gave up 8 bases and V 4 bases, and 13 bases lay outside the gene matches. As DNA, the CDR3 is TGTGCCAGCAGCCCACTCGGCGGGAGGGCCATATATGAGCAGTTCTTC. The encoded protein is CASSPLGGRAIYEQFF. The full variable domain, in which reference TRBV9 and TRBJ2-1 provide the parts outside the CDR3, is DSGVTQTPKHLITATGQRVTLRCSPRSGDLSVYWYQQSLDQGLQFLIQYYNGEERAKGNILERFSAQQFPDLHSELNLSSLELGDSALYFCASSPLGGRAIYEQFFGPGTRLTVL.

This clonotype has ten or more counts. The CDR3 coding sequence is TGTGCCAGCAGCTGGGTACAGGGGTTCGTGCGAGAGACCCAGTACTTC. It is translated as CASSWVQGFVRETQYF. The rearrangement links TRBV7-2 to TRBJ2-5, with 7 nucleotides matching TRBD1. Germline V lookup: CDR1 SGHTA, CDR2 FQGNSA. The CDR3 loop spans 16 amino acids. The trim removed 4 bases at V and 4 bases at J, leaving 12 bases unmatched.

This clonotype occurred many times. This rearrangement joins TRBV20-1 to TRBJ1-1; no clear D. Germline V gene lookup returns CDR1 DFQATT and CDR2 SNEGSKA (reference sequence). The V end lost 3 bases, the J end lost 1 base, and 9 bases lay between the germline ends. The CDR3 sequence is 13 residues long. The CDR3 reads CSARDTKNTEAFF. The CDR3 DNA sequence: TGCAGTGCTAGGGATACAAAGAACACTGAAGCTTTCTTT.

Ten or more counts support this clonotype. J is TRBJ2-6 and V is TRBV12-3 or TRBV12-4, with TRBD1 matching over 8 bases. The CDR3 is 19 residues long. Unmatched junction bases numbered 11, after V lost 3 bases and J lost 1 base. The CDR3: CASSFIRSRGQSGANVLTF. CDR3 bases: TGTGCCAGCAGTTTTATAAGGAGCAGGGGGCAGTCTGGGGCCAACGTCCTGACTTTC.

The chain links TRBV28 to TRBJ1-4; D may be TRBD1 (5 bases). Germline-derived CDR1 and CDR2 are MDHEN and SYDVKM. CDR3 length equals 15 residues. Deletions cut 6 bases from V and 4 bases from J, with 15 bases between. CDR3 DNA sequence: TGTGCCAGCAGGTTTTGGGGACTCAGTAATGAAAAACTGTTTTTT. Amino acid sequence: CASRFWGLSNEKLFF.

This clonotype has a count of ten or more. The chain links TRBV6-1 to TRBJ1-4; no clear D. The germline CDR1 and CDR2 sequences are MNHNS and SASEGT. V lost 6 bases to trimming and J lost 0 bases, with 8 bases between them. The CDR3 contains 14 residues. Written as DNA, the CDR3 is TGTGCCAGCAGAGCCGGGACAACTAATGAAAAACTGTTTTTT. Amino acids: CASRAGTTNEKLFF.

The table lists this clonotype with many counts. The chain uses TRBV29-1 and TRBJ2-7; 9 bases match TRBD1. This CDR3 has 15 residues. The ends lost 3 bases at V and 4 bases at J; junction bases unmatched: 10. From germline, CDR1 is SQVTM and CDR2 ANQGSEA. The CDR3 region has the DNA TGCAGCGTTGAGCTTCCCGGGACAGGGAGGTACGAGCAGTACTTC. Its translation is CSVELPGTGRYEQYF.

This clonotype has a count of ten or more. The rearrangement links TRBV20-1 to TRBJ2-1, with 10 bases identical to TRBD2. This CDR3 contains 16 residues. J was trimmed by 2 bases and V by 3 bases; bases with no gene match: 7. Germline V gene sequence: CDR1 DFQATT, CDR2 SNEGSKA (reference sequence). The CDR3 is CSASGLLAGAYNEQFF. The CDR3, as DNA: TGCAGTGCTAGCGGGCTTCTAGCGGGAGCCTACAATGAGCAGTTCTTC.

The sample holds a few counts of this clonotype. The chain couples TRBV12-3 or TRBV12-4 to TRBJ2-3; D is uncertain. Trimming removed 7 bases from V and 1 base from J, with 9 bases in between. CDR3 length: 13 residues. CDR3 sequence reads: CASTWWGTDTQYF. The CDR3 nucleotides are TGTGCCAGCACCTGGTGGGGCACAGATACGCAGTATTTT.

In its sample, this clonotype was seen many times. The V call is TRBV20-1, the J call TRBJ2-3, with 10 bases lining up with TRBD2. Germline-derived CDR1 and CDR2 are DFQATT and SNEGSKA (reference sequence). J gave up 1 base and V 6 bases, and 4 bases lay outside the gene matches. The CDR3 spans 14 residues. The CDR3 DNA reads TGCAGTGCCAAGCTAGCGGGAGGCACAGATACGCAGTATTTT. This encodes CSAKLAGGTDTQYF.

This chain joins TRBV19 and TRBJ1-2; D is undetermined. Germline V gene data show CDR1 as LNHDA and CDR2 as SQIVND (reference sequence). The CDR3 runs to 15 residues. Trimming pared 3 bases from V and 2 bases from J, leaving 13 bases between. For the CDR3, the DNA is TGTGCCAGTAGTATGTCCCATATGGTAAACTATGGCTACACCTTC. This sequence encodes CASSMSHMVNYGYTF. Filled out from reference TRBV19 and TRBJ1-2, the complete variable domain reads DGGITQSPKYLFRKEGQNVTLSCEQNLNHDAMYWYRQDPGQGLRLIYYSQIVNDFQKGDIAEGYSVSREKKESFPLTVTSAQKNPTAFYLCASSMSHMVNYGYTFGSGTRLTVV.

This clonotype was found many times. The rearrangement links TRBV12-3 or TRBV12-4 to TRBJ1-1, with 8 nucleotides matching TRBD1. After removal of 6 bases from V and 3 bases from J, the junction contained 9 bases not matched to a gene. CDR3 length: 15 amino acids. The CDR3 reads CASRSRDRLYTEAFF. CDR3 in DNA: TGTGCCAGCAGGTCCCGGGACAGGTTGTACACTGAAGCTTTCTTT.

This clonotype has a count of ten or more. The chain employs TRBV3-1 and TRBJ2-1, with 11 nucleotides matching TRBD2. Looked up from germline, CDR1 is LGHDT and CDR2 is YNNKEL (reference sequence). The CDR3 extends over 16 amino acids. The J segment lost 1 base and the V segment lost 3 bases, leaving 2 bases of the junction unmatched. CDR3 sequence (DNA): TGTGCCAGCAGCCAGATAGCGGGGGGGTCCTACAATGAGCAGTTCTTC. Protein sequence: CASSQIAGGSYNEQFF.

This clonotype was detected once. The CDR3 here is CASSRLGAERGGELFF. The CDR3 DNA sequence: TGTGCCAGCAGTCGTCTAGGGGCAGAGCGAGGCGGGGAGCTGTTTTTT. The chain employs TRBV11-3 and TRBJ2-2, with D possibly matching TRBD1 (5 bases). Between the trimmed V and J ends, which lost 6 bases and 7 bases, there was a span of 21 bases. The CDR3 is made up of 16 amino acids. CDR1 SGHNT and CDR2 YENEEA come from the germline V gene.

V and J are TRBV15 and TRBJ2-7, with 10 positions matching TRBD2. The CDR3 spans 13 residues. J lost 5 bases, V lost 7 bases, and 5 bases had no gene match. Germline values: CDR1 LNHNV, CDR2 YYDKDF (reference sequence). Here the CDR3 reads CATTLAGANEQYF. The CDR3 coding sequence is TGTGCCACCACTCTAGCGGGAGCCAACGAGCAGTACTTC.

This clonotype came up a few times. The V call is TRBV5-1, the J call TRBJ1-1, with a tentative D call TRBD1 (5 bases). V was shortened by 4 bases and J by 4 bases, with 17 bases between the two germline ends. This CDR3 region has 15 residues. Per germline, CDR1 SGHRS and CDR2 YFSETQ. CDR3 nucleotide sequence: TGCGCCAGCAGCCCGATAGCAGGGTCGGTCACTGAAGCTTTCTTT. It is translated as CASSPIAGSVTEAFF.

This clonotype was seen repeatedly, ten times or more. The chain employs TRBV6-1 and TRBJ2-7, with TRBD1 matching 7 bases. With 5 bases clipped from V and 3 bases from J, the junction kept 7 bases outside the gene matches. Germline CDR1 MNHNS, CDR2 SASEGT. This CDR3 spans 14 amino acids. CDR3 coding DNA: TGTGCCAGCAGTTCCTTGGGACAGAACTACGAGCAGTACTTC. It specifies CASSSLGQNYEQYF.

This clonotype was seen ten or more times. The V and J genes are TRBV7-2 and TRBJ2-5; TRBD2 matches 10 bases. V lost 5 bases to trimming and J lost 1 base; unmatched junction nucleotides: 7. The CDR3 runs 16 residues. Germline CDR1 SGHTA, CDR2 FQGNSA. The CDR3 reads CASSLGLAGAQETQYF. DNA of the CDR3: TGTGCCAGCAGCCTCGGGCTAGCGGGGGCCCAAGAGACCCAGTACTTC.

Of note for this clonotype: Its ends do not fully match the called genes, so a read error is possible. The chain employs TRBV7-7 and TRBJ1-3, with 7 nucleotides matching TRBD1. This CDR3 has 15 amino acids. CDR1 SSHAT and CDR2 FNYEAQ come from the germline V gene (reference sequence). CDR3 nucleotides: TGTGCTAGCAGCCCTGGACAGGCAGCCGGAAACACCATATATTTT. Translated, it gives CASSPGQAAGNTIYF.

To note about this clonotype: At one of its ends the junction is not consistent with the germline gene, which may arise from a read error. The chain is built from TRBV2 and TRBJ1-4; D is uncertain. In germline, CDR1 is SNHLY, CDR2 FYNNEI. The CDR3 sequence is 14 residues long. Written as DNA, the CDR3 is TGTGCCAGCAGTGCGCCGGTGTTTAATGAAAAGCTGTTTTTT. Translating it yields CASSAPVFNEKLFF. Variable domain in full (rest from reference TRBV2 and TRBJ1-4): EPEVTQTPSHQVTQMGQEVILRCVPISNHLYFYWYRQILGQKVEFLVSFYNNEISEKSEIFDDQFSVERPDGSNFTLKIRSTKLEDSAMYFCASSAPVFNEKLFFGSGTQLSVL.